This T cell receptor (beta chain) was found in a study of T cells in Graves' hyperthyroidism and ophthalmopathy. Patients affected by ophthalmopathy presented a Clinical Activity Score of at least 3, a NOSPECS grade of at least 4, and disease duration below 3 months. Amplification of TCR beta CDR3 regions was performed using RNA transcripts as template. During a first-round RT-PCR of the TCR CDR3, the HTBI primer set was used. TCRdb reanalysed the multiplex PCR reads using MiXCR and keeps one entry per CDR3 protein. The repertoire holds about 460,000 distinct CDR3 sequences, under 25% seen once, with 45% to 55% in the top ten. This clonotype was counted a few times. V gave up 0 bases and J gave up 4 bases, with 16 bases separating them. The CDR3 loop spans 16 amino acids. CDR1 ENHRY and CDR2 SYGVKD come from the germline V gene.

This TCR derives from a woman aged 70-85 years with Graves' ophthalmopathy. The chain has TRBV10-3 and TRBJ2-7; possibly TRBD1 for D (5 bases). What was sequenced was blood. The CDR3 nucleotides read TGTGCCATCAGTGAGTCACGGGCAGGGTACGGGTACGAGCAGTACTTC. This codes for CAISESRAGYGYEQYF.